The rows below give T cell receptor beta chains drawn from one sample of a study of blood T cell repertoires in COVID-19. Sequencing used immunoSEQ multiplex PCR; TCRdb keeps in-frame clones, though not all of them. The sample yields around 150,000 clones, around 84% seen once. Sequenced: peripheral blood. The receptor source for this set is a human donor with acute or convalescent COVID-19. The donor label of this sample is uncertain. The CDR3 runs from the conserved cysteine through the conserved F or W. The D gene is left open where the match is weak. A row's size may be missing; if present it is once, few, many or a size class.

abundance,j_gene,d_gene,v_gene,CDR3aa,CDR3nt
.,TRBJ1-1,TRBD1,TRBV18,CASSPGQGRGYTEAFF,TGTGCCAGCTCCCCCGGACAGGGTAGGGGATACACTGAAGCTTTCTTT
.,TRBJ1-1,.,TRBV5-1,CASSLQDMMNTEAFF,TGCGCCAGCAGCTTACAGGACATGATGAACACTGAAGCTTTCTTT
.,TRBJ1-1,.,TRBV6-5,CASSRRGEAFF,TGTGCCAGCAGTCGCAGGGGTGAAGCTTTCTTT
few,TRBJ1-2,TRBD1,TRBV7-3,CASSLNPGTGADGYTF,TGTGCCAGCAGCTTAAATCCCGGGACAGGGGCTGATGGCTACACCTTC
.,TRBJ1-2,TRBD1,TRBV7-2,CASSFDRDYGYTF,TGTGCCAGCAGCTTTGACAGGGACTATGGCTACACCTTC
.,TRBJ1-4,TRBD1,TRBV9,CASSPSGTGYGKLFF,TGTGCCAGCAGCCCCTCCGGGACAGGGTACGGAAAACTGTTTTTT
.,TRBJ1-5,.,TRBV27,CASSLSRDSQPQHF,TGTGCCAGCAGTTTATCGAGGGATTCGCAGCCCCAGCATTTT
.,TRBJ2-7,TRBD2,TRBV27,CASSLIGLAGAEQYF,TGTGCCAGCAGTCTAATCGGACTAGCGGGGGCCGAGCAGTACTTC
.,TRBJ2-3,TRBD2,TRBV5-1,CASSREGGGSTDTQYF,TGCGCCAGCAGCCGGGAGGGCGGGGGGAGCACAGATACGCAGTATTTT
once,TRBJ1-1,.,TRBV4-3,CASSQVTGIGLGAFF,TGCGCCAGCAGCCAAGTCACGGGTATCGGGTTGGGAGCTTTCTTT
.,TRBJ1-1,.,TRBV5-6,CASSLRGGTEAFF,TGTGCCAGCAGCTTGAGGGGTGGTACTGAAGCTTTCTTT
.,TRBJ2-7,.,TRBV30,CAWSVGGNTYEQYF,TGTGCCTGGAGTGTTGGAGGCAATACCTACGAGCAGTACTTC
.,TRBJ1-1,.,TRBV21-1,CASSHIKDRRSEAFF,TGTGCCAGCAGCCACATCAAAGACAGGAGATCTGAAGCTTTCTTT
once,TRBJ2-7,.,TRBV19,CASSIDRTNLYEQYF,TGTGCCAGTAGTATAGATCGAACAAATCTCTACGAGCAGTACTTC
.,TRBJ1-2,TRBD1,TRBV6-4,CASRRDRASSGYTF,TGTGCCAGCAGGAGGGACAGGGCTTCGAGTGGCTACACCTTC
.,TRBJ1-4,.,TRBV15,CATSREVMAGAGLIKLFF,TGTGCCACCAGCAGAGAGGTTATGGCGGGGGCGGGTTTGATAAAACTGTTTTTT
.,TRBJ2-1,TRBD2,TRBV9,CASSPRGTSGGKNNEQFF,TGTGCCAGCAGCCCCCGGGGGACTAGCGGGGGCAAAAACAATGAGCAGTTCTTC
.,TRBJ2-2,TRBD2,TRBV7-7,CASSLGLGDTGELFF,TGTGCCAGCAGCCTAGGACTAGGGGACACCGGGGAGCTGTTTTTT
.,TRBJ1-2,TRBD1,TRBV5-1,CASSLNPGGSGYTF,TGCGCCAGCAGCTTGAATCCAGGGGGCAGTGGCTACACCTTC
.,TRBJ1-6,.,TRBV4-2,CASSQDRARNSPLHF,TGTGCCAGCAGCCAAGACAGGGCGAGGAATTCACCCCTCCACTTT
.,TRBJ2-7,TRBD2,TRBV5-1,CASSSTSGVLFEQYF,TGCGCCAGCAGTTCGACTAGCGGGGTTCTCTTTGAGCAGTACTTC
.,TRBJ1-3,.,TRBV5-1,CASSPSSGNTIYF,TGCGCCAGCAGCCCCTCCTCTGGAAACACCATATATTTT
.,TRBJ2-7,.,TRBV25-1,CASSLERGKSYEQYF,TGTGCCAGCAGTTTAGAGAGGGGGAAGTCCTACGAGCAGTACTTC
.,TRBJ2-5,TRBD2,TRBV4-1,CASSQVGLAGGQETQYF,TGCGCCAGCAGCCAAGTCGGGCTAGCGGGGGGGCAAGAGACCCAGTACTTC